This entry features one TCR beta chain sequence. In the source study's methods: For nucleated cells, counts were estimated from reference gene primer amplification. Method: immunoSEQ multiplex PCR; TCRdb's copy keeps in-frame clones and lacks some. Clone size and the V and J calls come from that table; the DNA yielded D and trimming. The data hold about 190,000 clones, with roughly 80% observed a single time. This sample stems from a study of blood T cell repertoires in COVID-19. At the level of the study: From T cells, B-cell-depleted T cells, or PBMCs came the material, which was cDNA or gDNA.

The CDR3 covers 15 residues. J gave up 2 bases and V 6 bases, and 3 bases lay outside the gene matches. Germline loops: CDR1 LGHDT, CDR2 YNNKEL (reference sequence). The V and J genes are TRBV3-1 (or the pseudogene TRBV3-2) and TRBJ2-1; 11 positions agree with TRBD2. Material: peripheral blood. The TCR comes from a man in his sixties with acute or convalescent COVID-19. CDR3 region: CASSHSGRAYNEQFF. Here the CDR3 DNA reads TGTGCCAGCAGTCATAGCGGGAGGGCCTACAATGAGCAGTTCTTC.